This TCR beta chain was found in a study of technical replicates of blood from a few donors. TCRdb's copy holds only in-frame clones and misses some; the assay was immunoSEQ multiplex PCR. The data show 55,000 to 65,000 clones, with 65% to 90% seen just once and about 5% held by the top ten. This CDR3 has 14 residues. Germline V CDR1 and CDR2: GTSNPN, SVGIG (reference sequence). V gave up 7 bases and J gave up 5 bases, with 17 bases separating them. The clonotype was recovered from a human donor in good health. Some clones in this sample may be carry-over from other donors' samples. The J gene is TRBJ2-2, the V gene TRBV30; TRBD2 might be the D (7 bases). Sequenced: PBMCs. This CDR3 reads CASSSGGGTGELFF. The CDR3 DNA follows: TGTGCCTCATCTAGCGGAGGGGGGACCGGGGAGCTGTTTTTT.